Listed below are T cell receptor beta chains from one sample, sequenced in a study of CD8 T cells in Susac syndrome. TCRdb used MiXCR to reprocess the immunoSEQ multiplex PCR reads, holding one entry per CDR3 protein. The sample has about 200,000 distinct CDR3 sequences, roughly 95% seen once. The sequencing sample was made of CD4+ T cells from PBMCs. The source is a human donor with multiple sclerosis. CDR3s include the opening cysteine and the closing phenylalanine or tryptophan. The D gene is left open where the match is weak. Expanded clones are given a class, and other clones once, few, many or no size at all.

j_call | d_call | v_call | clone_size | cdr3_aa | cdr3_nt
TRBJ2-7 | . | TRBV19 | . | CASRNIEGPYEQYF | TGTGCCAGTAGAAACATTGAAGGCCCCTACGAGCAGTACTTC
TRBJ2-3 | . | TRBV3-1 | . | CATAGVADTQYF | TGTGCCACGGCCGGGGTGGCAGATACGCAGTATTTT
TRBJ2-3 | TRBD1 | TRBV15 | . | CATTMGQVVADTQYF | TGTGCCACCACCATGGGACAGGTCGTAGCAGATACGCAGTATTTT
TRBJ1-1 | . | TRBV20-1 | . | CSARDEGMTEAFF | TGCAGTGCTAGAGACGAGGGGATGACTGAAGCTTTCTTT
TRBJ2-7 | TRBD1 | TRBV6-1 | once | CASSEGRGTGGLGEQYF | TGTGCCAGCAGCGAGGGACGGGGGACAGGGGGCCTTGGGGAGCAGTACTTC
TRBJ1-2 | TRBD1 | TRBV20-1 | . | CSARDGQGARAGYTF | TGCAGTGCTAGAGATGGGCAGGGGGCGAGGGCTGGCTACACCTTC
TRBJ2-5 | . | TRBV30 | . | CAGTNQETQYF | TGTGCCGGTACTAACCAAGAGACCCAGTACTTC
TRBJ1-1 | . | TRBV3-1 | . | CASSQGSSKAFF | TGTGCCAGCAGCCAAGGGAGCAGTAAAGCTTTCTTT
TRBJ2-5 | TRBD1 | TRBV11-2 | . | CASSPGQGQETQYF | TGTGCCAGCAGCCCGGGACAGGGGCAAGAGACCCAGTACTTC
TRBJ2-1 | . | TRBV10-3 | . | CAISGETFSYNEQFF | TGTGCCATCAGCGGAGAGACGTTCTCCTACAATGAGCAGTTCTTC
TRBJ1-1 | . | TRBV27 | . | CASSLWGREWGTEAFF | TGTGCCAGCAGTTTATGGGGTAGGGAATGGGGCACTGAAGCTTTCTTT
TRBJ2-6 | . | TRBV11-2 | . | CASNPTAKRSGANVLTF | TGTGCCAGCAACCCAACAGCCAAACGCTCTGGGGCCAACGTCCTGACTTTC
TRBJ1-5 | . | TRBV28 | . | CASSRTSRNQPQHF | TGTGCCAGCAGCCGGACATCGCGCAATCAGCCCCAGCATTTT
TRBJ2-7 | . | TRBV30 | . | CAWIDASGVNGQYF | TGTGCCTGGATAGACGCCTCCGGAGTCAATGGGCAGTACTTC
TRBJ1-2 | . | TRBV20-1 | once | CSARDLVVYGYTF | TGCAGTGCTAGAGATCTTGTCGTCTATGGCTACACCTTC
TRBJ2-3 | . | TRBV20-1 | . | CSASEGRVGTDTQYF | TGCAGTGCTAGCGAAGGACGGGTGGGCACAGATACGCAGTATTTT
TRBJ2-3 | . | TRBV6-6 | once | CASSYGAGRTDTQYF | TGTGCCAGCAGTTACGGGGCAGGTCGCACAGATACGCAGTATTTT
TRBJ1-4 | . | TRBV27 | . | CASRSNEKLFF | TGTGCCAGCAGGTCGAATGAAAAACTGTTTTTT
TRBJ2-7 | . | TRBV5-6 | . | CASSKTAVITYEQYF | TGTGCCAGCAGCAAAACAGCAGTGATAACCTACGAGCAGTACTTC
TRBJ2-1 | . | TRBV12-5 | . | CASGLGGMKNNEQFF | TGTGCTAGTGGTTTAGGGGGAATGAAGAACAATGAGCAGTTCTTC
TRBJ1-4 | . | TRBV30 | . | CAWEGGRGEKLFF | TGTGCCTGGGAGGGGGGGCGCGGTGAAAAACTGTTTTTT
TRBJ2-1 | TRBD2 | TRBV6-5 | . | CASSYGGGRSDEQFF | TGTGCCAGCAGTTACGGGGGCGGGAGGTCAGATGAGCAGTTCTTC
TRBJ1-6 | TRBD1 | TRBV5-1 | . | CASSGTGVYNSPLHF | TGCGCCAGCAGCGGTACAGGGGTCTATAATTCACCCCTCCACTTT
TRBJ2-3 | TRBD2 | TRBV18 | . | CASSPRGSSDTQYF | TGTGCCAGCTCACCACGCGGGAGCTCAGATACGCAGTATTTT
TRBJ2-3 | . | TRBV6-5 | . | CASSYSWRLDTQYF | TGTGCCAGCAGTTACTCGTGGCGACTCGATACGCAGTATTTT
TRBJ2-7 | . | TRBV3-1 | . | CASGTYEQYF | TGTGCCAGCGGTACCTACGAGCAGTACTTC
TRBJ1-1 | . | TRBV3-1 | . | CASRRWDTEAFF | TGTGCCAGCAGGCGATGGGACACTGAAGCTTTCTTT
TRBJ1-5 | . | TRBV19 | . | CASSMEPGGQPQHF | TGTGCCAGTAGTATGGAGCCCGGAGGTCAGCCCCAGCATTTT
TRBJ2-4 | . | TRBV7-2 | . | CASSLLSDIQYF | TGTGCCAGCAGCTTACTTTCGGACATTCAGTACTTC
TRBJ2-1 | . | TRBV9 | . | CASSVAPPATGEGEQFF | TGTGCCAGCAGCGTAGCTCCCCCGGCAACCGGAGAGGGTGAGCAGTTCTTC
TRBJ2-3 | TRBD1 | TRBV20-1 | once | CSARKGALTDTQYF | TGCAGTGCTAGAAAGGGGGCTTTGACAGATACGCAGTATTTT
TRBJ1-2 | TRBD1 | TRBV6-4 | . | CASSDATGVGYTF | TGTGCCAGCAGTGACGCGACAGGGGTCGGCTACACCTTC
TRBJ2-3 | . | TRBV2 | . | CASGGAGDTQYF | TGTGCCAGCGGGGGGGCCGGAGATACGCAGTATTTT
TRBJ1-5 | . | TRBV12-3/TRBV12-4 | . | CASSFTDQPQHF | TGTGCCAGCAGTTTTACCGATCAGCCCCAGCATTTT
TRBJ1-2 | . | TRBV30 | . | CAWSVRGRPNYGYTF | TGTGCCTGGAGTGTACGGGGCAGACCTAACTATGGCTACACCTTC
TRBJ2-3 | TRBD1 | TRBV27 | . | CASSPGTARLITDTQYF | TGTGCCAGCAGTCCAGGGACAGCTCGCCTAATCACAGATACGCAGTATTTT
TRBJ2-1 | TRBD2 | TRBV4-2 | . | CASSQGPASGRHEQFF | TGTGCCAGCAGCCAAGGTCCGGCTAGCGGGAGGCATGAGCAGTTCTTC
TRBJ2-3 | TRBD1 | TRBV5-1 | . | CASSLDPGQGTDTQYF | TGCGCCAGCAGCTTGGATCCAGGACAGGGCACAGATACGCAGTATTTT
TRBJ1-2 | TRBD1 | TRBV7-2 | once | CASTSDRVGYGYTF | TGTGCCAGCACGTCGGACAGGGTCGGCTATGGCTACACCTTC
TRBJ1-3 | TRBD1 | TRBV29-1 | . | CSASDRGGNTIYF | TGCAGCGCTTCGGACAGGGGTGGGAACACCATATATTTT
TRBJ2-1 | . | TRBV9 | . | CASSVGGREQFF | TGTGCCAGCAGCGTAGGGGGGCGTGAGCAGTTCTTC
TRBJ2-7 | TRBD2 | TRBV5-1 | . | CASSLALSGRDYEQYF | TGCGCCAGCAGCTTGGCTCTCAGCGGGAGGGATTACGAGCAGTACTTC